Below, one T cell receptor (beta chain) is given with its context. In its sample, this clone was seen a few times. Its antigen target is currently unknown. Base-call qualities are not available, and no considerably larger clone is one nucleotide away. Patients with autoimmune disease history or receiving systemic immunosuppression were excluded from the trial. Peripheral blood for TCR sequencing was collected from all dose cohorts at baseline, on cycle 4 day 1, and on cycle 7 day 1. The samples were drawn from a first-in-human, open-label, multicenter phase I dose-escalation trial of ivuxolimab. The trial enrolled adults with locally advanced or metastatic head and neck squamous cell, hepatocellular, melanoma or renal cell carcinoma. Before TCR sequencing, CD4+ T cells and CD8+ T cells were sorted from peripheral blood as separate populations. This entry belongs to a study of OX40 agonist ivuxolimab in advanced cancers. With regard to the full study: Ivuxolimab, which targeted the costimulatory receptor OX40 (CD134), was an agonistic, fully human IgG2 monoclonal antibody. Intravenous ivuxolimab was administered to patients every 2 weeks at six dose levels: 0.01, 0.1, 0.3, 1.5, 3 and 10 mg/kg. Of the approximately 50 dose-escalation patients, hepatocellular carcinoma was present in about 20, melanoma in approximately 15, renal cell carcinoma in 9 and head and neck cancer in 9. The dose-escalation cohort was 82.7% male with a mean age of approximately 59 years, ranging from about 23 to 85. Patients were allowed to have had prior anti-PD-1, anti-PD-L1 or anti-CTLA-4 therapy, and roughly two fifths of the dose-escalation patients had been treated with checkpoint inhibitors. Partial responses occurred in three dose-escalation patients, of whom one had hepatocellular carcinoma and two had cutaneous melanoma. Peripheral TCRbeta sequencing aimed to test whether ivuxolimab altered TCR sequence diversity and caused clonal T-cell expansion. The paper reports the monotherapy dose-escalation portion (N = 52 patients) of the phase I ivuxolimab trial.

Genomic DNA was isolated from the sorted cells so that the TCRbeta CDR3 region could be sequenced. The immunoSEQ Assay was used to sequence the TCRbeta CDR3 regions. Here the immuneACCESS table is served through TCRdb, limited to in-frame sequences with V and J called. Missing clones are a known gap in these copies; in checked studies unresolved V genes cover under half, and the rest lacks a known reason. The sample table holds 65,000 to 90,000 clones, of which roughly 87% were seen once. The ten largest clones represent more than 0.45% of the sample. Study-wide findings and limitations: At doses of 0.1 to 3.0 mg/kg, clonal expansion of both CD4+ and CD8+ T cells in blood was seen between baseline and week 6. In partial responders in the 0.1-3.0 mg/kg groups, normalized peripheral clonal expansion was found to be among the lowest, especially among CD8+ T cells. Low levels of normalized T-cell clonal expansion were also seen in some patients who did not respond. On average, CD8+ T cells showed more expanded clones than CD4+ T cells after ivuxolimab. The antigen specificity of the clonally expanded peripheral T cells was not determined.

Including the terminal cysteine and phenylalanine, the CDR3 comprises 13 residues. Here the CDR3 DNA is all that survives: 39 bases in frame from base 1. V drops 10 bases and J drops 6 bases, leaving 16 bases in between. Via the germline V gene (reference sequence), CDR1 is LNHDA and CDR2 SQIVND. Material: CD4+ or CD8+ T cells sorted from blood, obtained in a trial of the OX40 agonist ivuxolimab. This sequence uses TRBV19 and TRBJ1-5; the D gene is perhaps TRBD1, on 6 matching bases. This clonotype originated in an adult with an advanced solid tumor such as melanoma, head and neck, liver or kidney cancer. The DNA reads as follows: TGTGCCACATCGGGACACCTTACTCAGCCCCAGCATTTT. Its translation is CATSGHLTQPQHF.